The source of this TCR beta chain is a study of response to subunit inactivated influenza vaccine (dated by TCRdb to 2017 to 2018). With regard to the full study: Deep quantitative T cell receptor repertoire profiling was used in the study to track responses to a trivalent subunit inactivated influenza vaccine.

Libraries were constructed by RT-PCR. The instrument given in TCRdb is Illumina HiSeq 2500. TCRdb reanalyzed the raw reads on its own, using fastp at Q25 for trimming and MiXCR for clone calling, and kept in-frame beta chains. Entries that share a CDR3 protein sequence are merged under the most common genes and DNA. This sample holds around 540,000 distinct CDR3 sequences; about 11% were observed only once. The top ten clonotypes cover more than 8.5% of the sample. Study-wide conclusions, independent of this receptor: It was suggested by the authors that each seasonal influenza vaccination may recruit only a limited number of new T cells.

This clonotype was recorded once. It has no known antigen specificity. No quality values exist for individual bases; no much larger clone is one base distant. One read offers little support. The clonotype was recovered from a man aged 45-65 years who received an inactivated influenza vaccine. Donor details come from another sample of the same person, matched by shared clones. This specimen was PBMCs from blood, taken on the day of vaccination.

In nucleotide form, the sequence is TGCAGTGCTAGAGTCCTAGTCTCCTACGAGCAGTACTTC. This encodes CSARVLVSYEQYF. The receptor chain draws on TRBV20-1 and TRBJ2-7; the D gene cannot be named for sure. There are 13 amino acids in the CDR3, from cysteine to phenylalanine inclusive. Just CDR3 DNA is preserved here, 39 bases in frame from base 1. CDR1 is given as DFQATT and CDR2 as SNEGSKA, both from the germline V gene (reference sequence). Trimming removed 1 base from V and 0 bases from J, leaving 7 bases between the germline ends.